This is a list of T cell receptor beta chains from one sample in a study of T cells in Graves' hyperthyroidism and ophthalmopathy. TCRdb fed the multiplex PCR reads into MiXCR, producing one record per CDR3 protein. This table has hundreds of thousands of distinct CDR3 sequences, 14% to 15% appearing once. Material for sequencing was blood. These receptors came from a man aged 18 to 35 with Graves' ophthalmopathy. Both conserved end residues are part of each CDR3. A D gene is named only where the DNA matches it firmly. Part of the rows lack a size; the others show once, few, many or a class for expanded clones.

TRBJ2-5,TRBV12-5,-,-,CASGLGGQETQYF,TGTGCTAGTGGGCTCGGGGGACAAGAGACCCAGTACTTC
TRBJ2-7,TRBV28,-,many,CASSYQAGRKYEQYF,TGTGCCAGCAGTTACCAGGCGGGGCGGAAATACGAGCAGTACTTC
TRBJ2-1,TRBV11-1,-,many,CASSLAGTSSYNEQFF,TGTGCCAGCAGCTTAGCTGGGACAAGCTCCTACAATGAGCAGTTCTTC
TRBJ2-5,TRBV9,-,many,CASSVDYTIQGEETQYF,TGTGCCAGCAGCGTCGATTATACTATACAGGGAGAAGAGACCCAGTACTTC
TRBJ2-7,TRBV2,-,many,CASRAYEQYF,TGTGCCAGCCGGGCCTACGAGCAGTACTTC
TRBJ1-5,TRBV2,-,many,CASRGTWDQPQHF,TGTGCCAGCAGGGGTACCTGGGATCAGCCCCAGCATTTT
TRBJ2-7,TRBV20-1,-,many,CSAGNRASFYEQYF,TGCAGTGCTGGGAACAGGGCTAGTTTCTACGAGCAGTACTTC
TRBJ2-2,TRBV6-1,TRBD2,few,CASSNPSSGESGELFF,TGTGCCAGCAGCAATCCTTCTAGCGGGGAGTCCGGGGAGCTGTTTTTT
TRBJ2-1,TRBV9,-,many,CASSVYQGGNEQFF,TGTGCCAGCAGCGTATACCAGGGGGGCAATGAGCAGTTCTTC
TRBJ2-1,TRBV12-3/TRBV12-4,-,many,CASSSWAGSNEQFF,TGTGCCAGCAGTTCCTGGGCAGGGTCCAATGAGCAGTTCTTC
TRBJ1-2,TRBV4-1,-,once,CASSQERSGNYGYTF,TGCGCCAGCAGCCAAGAAAGGTCGGGTAACTATGGCTACACCTTC
TRBJ2-5,TRBV11-2,TRBD2,many,CASSLVSGGQETQYF,TGTGCCAGCAGCTTAGTCTCGGGAGGCCAAGAGACCCAGTACTTC
TRBJ2-3,TRBV11-2,-,many,CASSLAIGGSDTQYF,TGTGCCAGCAGCTTAGCCATAGGCGGGTCAGATACGCAGTATTTT
TRBJ2-5,TRBV4-1,-,-,CASSQDTRVGGRAGETQYF,TGCGCCAGCAGCCAAGATACTCGTGTGGGGGGCCGGGCGGGTGAGACCCAGTACTTC
TRBJ2-1,TRBV24-1,-,many,CATSDFPGEQFF,TGTGCCACCAGTGATTTTCCTGGTGAGCAGTTCTTC
TRBJ1-5,TRBV6-1,-,many,CASSEGTEQPQHF,TGTGCCAGCAGTGAGGGGACTGAGCAGCCCCAGCATTTT
TRBJ2-1,TRBV10-3,TRBD2,many,CAIKAGVGYNEQFF,TGTGCCATCAAGGCGGGAGTAGGCTACAATGAGCAGTTCTTC
TRBJ2-5,TRBV10-3,TRBD1,many,CAISATGQGGQETQYF,TGTGCCATCAGTGCCACGGGACAGGGGGGGCAAGAGACCCAGTACTTC
TRBJ2-7,TRBV7-2,TRBD1,many,CASSPGTGGDYEQYF,TGTGCCAGCAGCCCCGGGACAGGGGGGGACTACGAGCAGTACTTC
TRBJ2-5,TRBV24-1,-,many,CATSDPLETQYF,TGTGCCACCAGTGATCCCCTAGAGACCCAGTACTTC
TRBJ1-4,TRBV10-3,-,-,CAISGAGEKLFF,TGTGCCATCAGCGGGGCCGGTGAAAAACTGTTTTTT
TRBJ2-7,TRBV3-1,-,-,CASSQDYGGAGDEQYF,TGTGCCAGCAGCCAAGATTATGGGGGCGCGGGGGATGAGCAGTACTTC
TRBJ1-6,TRBV7-8,-,few,CASSLDRDYNSPLHF,TGTGCCAGCAGCTTAGACAGGGACTATAATTCACCCCTCCACTTT
TRBJ1-4,TRBV24-1,-,-,CAPTILRARNEKLFF,TGTGCGCCCACCATTCTCCGGGCTCGTAATGAAAAACTGTTTTTT
TRBJ2-1,TRBV30,TRBD2,many,CAWTGLAGVGEQFF,TGTGCCTGGACGGGACTAGCGGGAGTAGGTGAGCAGTTCTTC
TRBJ1-1,TRBV11-2,TRBD1,many,CASSPRLEGTAGGEAFF,TGTGCCAGCAGCCCCCGGTTGGAGGGGACAGCCGGGGGTGAAGCTTTCTTT
TRBJ1-1,TRBV12-5,TRBD1,many,CASKQGWTEAFF,TGTGCTAGTAAACAGGGGTGGACTGAAGCTTTCTTT
TRBJ2-1,TRBV20-1,-,many,CSAGEGGVYNEQFF,TGCAGTGCGGGAGAGGGCGGGGTCTACAATGAGCAGTTCTTC
TRBJ2-7,TRBV6-5,-,-,CASSYSTVGFYEQYF,TGTGCCAGCAGTTACTCGACGGTGGGCTTCTACGAGCAGTACTTC
TRBJ2-7,TRBV29-1,TRBD1,many,CSAKGTGVTYEQYF,TGCAGCGCCAAGGGGACAGGAGTTACATACGAGCAGTACTTC
TRBJ2-2,TRBV7-8,-,few,CASSLKFPNTGELFF,TGTGCCAGCAGCTTAAAATTTCCTAACACCGGGGAGCTGTTTTTT
TRBJ1-5,TRBV20-1,TRBD1,few,CSARDPDRGNNQPQHF,TGCAGTGCTAGAGACCCGGACAGGGGGAACAATCAGCCCCAGCATTTT
TRBJ1-5,TRBV5-1,TRBD1,-,CASSSGTGVGNQPQHF,TGCGCCAGCAGCAGTGGGACAGGGGTAGGCAATCAGCCCCAGCATTTT
TRBJ1-4,TRBV6-1,-,-,CASSFGEGGGEKLFF,TGTGCCAGCAGCTTCGGGGAGGGAGGCGGTGAAAAACTGTTTTTT
TRBJ2-7,TRBV9,-,-,CASSVGGPAYEQYF,TGTGCCAGCAGCGTAGGGGGGCCGGCCTACGAGCAGTACTTC